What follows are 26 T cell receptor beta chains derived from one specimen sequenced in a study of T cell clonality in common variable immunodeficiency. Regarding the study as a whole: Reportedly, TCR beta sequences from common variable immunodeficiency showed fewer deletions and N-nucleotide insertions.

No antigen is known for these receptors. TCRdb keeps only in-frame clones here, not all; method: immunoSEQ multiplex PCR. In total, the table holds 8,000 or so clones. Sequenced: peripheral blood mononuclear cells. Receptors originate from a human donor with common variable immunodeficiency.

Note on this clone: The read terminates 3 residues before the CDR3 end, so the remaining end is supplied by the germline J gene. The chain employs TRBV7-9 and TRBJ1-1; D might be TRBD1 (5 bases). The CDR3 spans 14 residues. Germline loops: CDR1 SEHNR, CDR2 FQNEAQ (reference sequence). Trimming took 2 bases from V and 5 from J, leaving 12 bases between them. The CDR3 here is CASSLSQGVTEAFF. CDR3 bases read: TGTGCCAGCAGCTTAAGCCAGGGCGTTACTGAA.

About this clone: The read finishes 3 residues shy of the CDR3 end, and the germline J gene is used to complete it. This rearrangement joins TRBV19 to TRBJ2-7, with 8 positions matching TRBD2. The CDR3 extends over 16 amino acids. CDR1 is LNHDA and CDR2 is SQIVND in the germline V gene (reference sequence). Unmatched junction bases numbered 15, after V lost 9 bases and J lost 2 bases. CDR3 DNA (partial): TGTGCCAGCCAAATTAGGGCGGGGGGTCCCACCTACGAG. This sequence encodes CASQIRAGGPTYE. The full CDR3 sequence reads CASQIRAGGPTYEQYF. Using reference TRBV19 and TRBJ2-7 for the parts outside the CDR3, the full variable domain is DGGITQSPKYLFRKEGQNVTLSCEQNLNHDAMYWYRQDPGQGLRLIYYSQIVNDFQKGDIAEGYSVSREKKESFPLTVTSAQKNPTAFYLCASQIRAGGPTYEQYFGPGTRLTVT.

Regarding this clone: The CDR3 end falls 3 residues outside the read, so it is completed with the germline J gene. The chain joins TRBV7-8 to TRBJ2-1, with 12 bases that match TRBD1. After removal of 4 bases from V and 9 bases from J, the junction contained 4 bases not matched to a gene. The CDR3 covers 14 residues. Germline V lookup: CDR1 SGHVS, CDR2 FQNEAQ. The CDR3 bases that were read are TGTGCCAGCAGCTGGGGACAGGGGGCGGGTGAG. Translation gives CASSWGQGAGE. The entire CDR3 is CASSWGQGAGEQFF. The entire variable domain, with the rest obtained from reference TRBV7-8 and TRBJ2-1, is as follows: GAGVSQSPRYKVAKRGQDVALRCDPISGHVSLFWYQQALGQGPEFLTYFQNEAQLDKSGLPSDRFFAERPEGSVSTLKIQRTQQEDSAVYLCASSWGQGAGEQFFGPGTRLTVL.

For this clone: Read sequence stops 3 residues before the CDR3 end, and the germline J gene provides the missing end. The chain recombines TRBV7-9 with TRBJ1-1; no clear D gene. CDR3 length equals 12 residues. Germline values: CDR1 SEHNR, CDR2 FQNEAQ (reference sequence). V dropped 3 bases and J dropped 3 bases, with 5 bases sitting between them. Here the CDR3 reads CASSFKYTEAFF. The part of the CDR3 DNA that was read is TGTGCCAGCAGCTTTAAATACACTGAA.

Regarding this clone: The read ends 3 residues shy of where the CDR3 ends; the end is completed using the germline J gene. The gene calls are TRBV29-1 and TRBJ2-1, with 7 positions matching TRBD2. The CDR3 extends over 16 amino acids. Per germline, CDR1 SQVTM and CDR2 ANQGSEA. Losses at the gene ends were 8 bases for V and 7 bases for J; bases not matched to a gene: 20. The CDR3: CSTRQEAGLGRNEQFF. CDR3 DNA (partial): TGCAGCACCCGACAAGAAGCGGGATTGGGTAGGAATGAG.

The CDR3 loop is CASSLQGLLSNQPQHF. CDR3 DNA (partial): TGTGCCAGCAGCTTGCAGGGGCTCCTTAGCAATCAGCCC. The V and J genes are TRBV7-8 and TRBJ1-5; D possibly corresponds to TRBD1 (6 bases). Read coverage stops 3 residues before the CDR3 terminus; the germline J gene supplies the remainder. V lost 3 bases, J lost 0 bases, and 12 bases lay in between. Germline lookup yields CDR1 SGHVS and CDR2 FQNEAQ. This CDR3 is built from 16 residues.

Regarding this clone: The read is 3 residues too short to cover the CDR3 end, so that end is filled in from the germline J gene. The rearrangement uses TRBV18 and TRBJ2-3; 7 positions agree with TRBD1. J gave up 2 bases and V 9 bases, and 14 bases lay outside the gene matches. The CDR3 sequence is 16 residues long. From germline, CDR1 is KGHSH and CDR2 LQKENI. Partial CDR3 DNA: TGTGCCAGTCAAAACGCACAGGGGATCCTCACAGATACG. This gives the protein CASQNAQGILTDT. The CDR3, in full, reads CASQNAQGILTDTQYF. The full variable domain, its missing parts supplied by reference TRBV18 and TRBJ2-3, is NAGVMQNPRHLVRRRGQEARLRCSPMKGHSHVYWYRQLPEEGLKFMVYLQKENIIDESGMPKERFSAEFPKEGPSILRIQQVVRGDSAAYFCASQNAQGILTDTQYFGPGTRLTVL.

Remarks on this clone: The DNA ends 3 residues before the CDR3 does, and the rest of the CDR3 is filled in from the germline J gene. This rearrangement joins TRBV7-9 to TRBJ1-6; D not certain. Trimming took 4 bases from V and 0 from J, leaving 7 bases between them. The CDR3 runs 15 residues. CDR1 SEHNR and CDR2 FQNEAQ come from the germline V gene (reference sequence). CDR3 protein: CASSSGSSYNSPLHF. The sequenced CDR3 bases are TGTGCCAGCAGCTCGGGGAGCTCCTATAATTCACCC.

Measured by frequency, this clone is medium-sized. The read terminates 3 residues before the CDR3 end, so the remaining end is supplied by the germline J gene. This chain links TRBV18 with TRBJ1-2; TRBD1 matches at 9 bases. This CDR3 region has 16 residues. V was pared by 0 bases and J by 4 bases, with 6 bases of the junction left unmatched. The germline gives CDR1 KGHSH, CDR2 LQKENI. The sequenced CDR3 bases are TGTGCCAGCTCACCACCGGCGACAGGGGGAAGCTATGGC. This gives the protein CASSPPATGGSYG. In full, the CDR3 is CASSPPATGGSYGYTF.

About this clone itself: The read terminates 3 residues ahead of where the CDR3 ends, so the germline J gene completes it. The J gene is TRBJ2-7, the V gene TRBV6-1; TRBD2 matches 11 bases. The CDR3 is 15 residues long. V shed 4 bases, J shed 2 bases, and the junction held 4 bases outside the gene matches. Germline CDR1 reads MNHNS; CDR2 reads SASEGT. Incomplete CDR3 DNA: TGTGCCAGCAGTGTTGGGACTAGCGGAACCTACGAG. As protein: CASSVGTSGTYE. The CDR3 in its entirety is CASSVGTSGTYEQYF.

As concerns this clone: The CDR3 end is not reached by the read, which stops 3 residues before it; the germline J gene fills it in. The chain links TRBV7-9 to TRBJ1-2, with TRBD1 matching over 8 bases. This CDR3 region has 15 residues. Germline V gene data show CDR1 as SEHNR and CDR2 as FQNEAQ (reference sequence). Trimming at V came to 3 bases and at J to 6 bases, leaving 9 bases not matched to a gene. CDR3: CASSFNSDRADGYTF. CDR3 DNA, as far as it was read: TGTGCCAGCAGCTTCAACTCGGACAGGGCTGATGGC.

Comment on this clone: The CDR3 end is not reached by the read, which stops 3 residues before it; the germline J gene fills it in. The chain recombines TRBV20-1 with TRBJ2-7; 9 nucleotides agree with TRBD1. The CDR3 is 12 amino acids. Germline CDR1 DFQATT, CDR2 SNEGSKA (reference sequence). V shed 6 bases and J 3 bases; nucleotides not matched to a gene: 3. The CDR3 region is CSAVGQGYEQYF. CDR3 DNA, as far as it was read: TGCAGTGCAGTGGGACAGGGCTACGAG.

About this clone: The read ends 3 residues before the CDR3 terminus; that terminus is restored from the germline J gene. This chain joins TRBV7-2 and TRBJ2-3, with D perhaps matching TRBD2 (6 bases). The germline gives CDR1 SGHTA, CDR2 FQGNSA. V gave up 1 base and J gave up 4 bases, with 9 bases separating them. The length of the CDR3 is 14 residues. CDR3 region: CASSLGLDADTQYF. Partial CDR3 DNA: TGTGCCAGCAGCTTAGGACTAGACGCAGATACG.

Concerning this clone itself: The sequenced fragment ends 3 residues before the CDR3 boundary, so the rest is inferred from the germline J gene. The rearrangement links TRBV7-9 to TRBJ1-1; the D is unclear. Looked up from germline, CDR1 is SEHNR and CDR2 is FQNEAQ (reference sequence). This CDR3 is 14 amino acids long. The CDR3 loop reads CASSFYYQTLEAFF. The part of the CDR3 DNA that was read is TGTGCCAGCAGCTTCTATTACCAGACTCTAGAA.

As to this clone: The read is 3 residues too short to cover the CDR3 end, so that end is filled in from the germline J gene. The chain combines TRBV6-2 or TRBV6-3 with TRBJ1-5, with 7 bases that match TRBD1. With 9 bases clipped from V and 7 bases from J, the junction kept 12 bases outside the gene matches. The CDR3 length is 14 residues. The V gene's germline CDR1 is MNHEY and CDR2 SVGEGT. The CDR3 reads CASNTGEVWQPQHF. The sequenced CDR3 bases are TGTGCCAGTAATACAGGGGAGGTTTGGCAGCCC.

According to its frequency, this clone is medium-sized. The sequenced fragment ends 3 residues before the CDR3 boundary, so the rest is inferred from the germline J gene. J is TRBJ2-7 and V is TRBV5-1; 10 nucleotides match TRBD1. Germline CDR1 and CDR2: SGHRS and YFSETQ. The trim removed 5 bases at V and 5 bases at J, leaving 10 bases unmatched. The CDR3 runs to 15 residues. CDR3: CASRRTGTGVNEQYF. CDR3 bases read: TGCGCCAGCAGGCGAACCGGGACAGGGGTAAACGAG. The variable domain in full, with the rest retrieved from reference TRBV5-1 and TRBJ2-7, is KAGVTQTPRYLIKTRGQQVTLSCSPISGHRSVSWYQQTPGQGLQFLFEYFSETQRNKGNFPGRFSGRQFSNSRSEMNVSTLELGDSALYLCASRRTGTGVNEQYFGPGTRLTVT.

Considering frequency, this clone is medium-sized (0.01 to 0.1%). The CDR3 region is CSARDSGQNQPQHF. The DNA read from the CDR3 is TGCAGTGCTAGAGACAGCGGTCAAAATCAGCCC. The chain employs TRBV20-1 and TRBJ1-5; no definite D call. Read coverage stops 3 residues before the CDR3 terminus; the germline J gene supplies the remainder. The length of the CDR3 is 14 residues. V gave up 0 bases and J gave up 4 bases, with 10 bases separating them. Germline V CDR1 and CDR2: DFQATT, SNEGSKA (reference sequence).

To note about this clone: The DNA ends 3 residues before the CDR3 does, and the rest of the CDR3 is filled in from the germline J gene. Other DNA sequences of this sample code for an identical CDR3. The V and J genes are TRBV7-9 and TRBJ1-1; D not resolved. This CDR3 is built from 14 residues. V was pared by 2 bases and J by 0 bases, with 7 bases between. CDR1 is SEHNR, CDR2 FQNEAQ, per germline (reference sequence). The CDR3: CASSLYQVNTEAFF. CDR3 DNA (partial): TGTGCCAGCAGCTTATATCAGGTGAACACTGAA.

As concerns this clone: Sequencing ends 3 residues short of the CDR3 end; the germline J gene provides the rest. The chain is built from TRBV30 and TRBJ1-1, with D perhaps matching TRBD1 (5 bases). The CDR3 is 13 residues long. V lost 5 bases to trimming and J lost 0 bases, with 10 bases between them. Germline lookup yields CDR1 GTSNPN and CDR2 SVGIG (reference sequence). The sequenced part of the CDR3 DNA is TGTGCCTGGGCGGGGGGTTTGAACACTGAA. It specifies CAWAGGLNTE. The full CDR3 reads CAWAGGLNTEAFF. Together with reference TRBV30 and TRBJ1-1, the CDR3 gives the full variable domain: SQTIHQWPATLVQPVGSPLSLECTVEGTSNPNLYWYRQAAGRGLQLLFYSVGIGQISSEVPQNLSASRPQDRQFILSSKKLLLSDSGFYLCAWAGGLNTEAFFGQGTRLTVV.

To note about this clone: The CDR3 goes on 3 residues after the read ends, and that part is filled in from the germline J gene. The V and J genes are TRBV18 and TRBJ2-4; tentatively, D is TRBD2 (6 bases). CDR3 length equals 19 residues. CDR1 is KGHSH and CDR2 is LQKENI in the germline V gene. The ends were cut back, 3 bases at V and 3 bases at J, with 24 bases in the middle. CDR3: CASSPRGPGEGNIKNIQYF. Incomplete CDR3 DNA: TGTGCCAGCTCACCTCGGGGCCCGGGGGAAGGGAATATCAAAAACATT.

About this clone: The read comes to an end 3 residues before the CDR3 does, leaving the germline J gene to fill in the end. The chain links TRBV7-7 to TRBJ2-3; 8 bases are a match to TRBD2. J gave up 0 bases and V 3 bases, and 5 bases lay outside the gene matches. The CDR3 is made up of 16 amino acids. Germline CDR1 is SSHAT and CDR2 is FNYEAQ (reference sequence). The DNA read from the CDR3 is TGTGCCAGCAGCTTGGGGGCTAGCGGGAGCACAGATACG. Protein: CASSLGASGSTDT. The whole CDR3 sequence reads CASSLGASGSTDTQYF.

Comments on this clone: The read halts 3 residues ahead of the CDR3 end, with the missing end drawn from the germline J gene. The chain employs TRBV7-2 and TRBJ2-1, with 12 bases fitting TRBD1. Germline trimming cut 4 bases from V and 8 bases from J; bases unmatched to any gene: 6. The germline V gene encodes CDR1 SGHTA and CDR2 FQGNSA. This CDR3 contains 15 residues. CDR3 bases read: TGTGCCAGCAGCTCACCGGGACAGGGGGCCTATGAG. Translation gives CASSSPGQGAYE. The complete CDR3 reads CASSSPGQGAYEQFF.

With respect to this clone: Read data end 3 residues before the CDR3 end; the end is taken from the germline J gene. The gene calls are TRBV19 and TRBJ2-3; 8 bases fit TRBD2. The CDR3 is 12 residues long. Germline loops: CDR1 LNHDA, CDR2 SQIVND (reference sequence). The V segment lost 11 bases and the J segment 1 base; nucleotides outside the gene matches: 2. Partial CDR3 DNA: TGTGCCGCGGGGGGACGCACAGATACG. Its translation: CAAGGRTDT. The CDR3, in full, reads CAAGGRTDTQYF.

CDR3 bases read: TGCGCCAGCAGCCCGGACGGGACAGGGGGTTTTAAGGGCTATGGC. This gives the protein CASSPDGTGGFKGYG. The whole CDR3 reads CASSPDGTGGFKGYGYTF. The chain links TRBV5-1 to TRBJ1-2; 11 bases fit TRBD1. The CDR3 end falls 3 residues outside the read, so it is completed with the germline J gene. Germline lookup yields CDR1 SGHRS and CDR2 YFSETQ. The CDR3 is made up of 18 amino acids. V was clipped by 4 bases and J by 4 bases; unmatched bases: 15.

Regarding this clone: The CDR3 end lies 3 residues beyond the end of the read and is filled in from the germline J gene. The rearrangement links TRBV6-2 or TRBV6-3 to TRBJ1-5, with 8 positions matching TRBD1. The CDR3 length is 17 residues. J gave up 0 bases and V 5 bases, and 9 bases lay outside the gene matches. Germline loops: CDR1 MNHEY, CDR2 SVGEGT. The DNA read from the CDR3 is TGTGCCAGCAGTCGGGCGACAGGGGCGTATAGCAATCAGCCC. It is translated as CASSRATGAYSNQP. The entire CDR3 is CASSRATGAYSNQPQHF.

CDR3 DNA (partial): TGTGCCAGCAGCTTATATGCGGGGTACGAG. Encoded protein: CASSLYAGYE. The CDR3, in full, reads CASSLYAGYEQYF. The chain combines TRBV7-8 with TRBJ2-7; D possibly corresponds to TRBD2 (6 bases). The read ends 3 residues before the CDR3 terminus; that terminus is restored from the germline J gene. The germline gives CDR1 SGHVS, CDR2 FQNEAQ. The CDR3 loop spans 13 amino acids. V dropped 2 bases and J dropped 4 bases, with 9 bases sitting between them. The complete variable domain, with remaining parts taken from reference TRBV7-8 and TRBJ2-7, reads GAGVSQSPRYKVAKRGQDVALRCDPISGHVSLFWYQQALGQGPEFLTYFQNEAQLDKSGLPSDRFFAERPEGSVSTLKIQRTQQEDSAVYLCASSLYAGYEQYFGPGTRLTVT.